What follows are 29 T cell receptor beta chains derived from one specimen sequenced in a study of blood T cell repertoires in COVID-19. Sequenced by immunoSEQ multiplex PCR; TCRdb stores in-frame clones only, minus some. The sample holds hundreds of thousands of clones, around 88% seen once. Sequencing used peripheral blood. The receptors originated from an elderly woman with COVID-19, enrolled during active disease.

This rearrangement joins TRBV7-8 to TRBJ1-2; D is uncertain. Trimming took off 5 bases at V and 0 bases at J, with 13 bases between the two ends. Germline values: CDR1 SGHVS, CDR2 FQNEAQ. This CDR3 has 15 amino acids. DNA for the CDR3: TGTGCCAGCAGCCCTCCCAGGTTAGCTAACTATGGCTACACCTTC. Amino acids: CASSPPRLANYGYTF.

This chain uses TRBV19 with TRBJ1-2; tentative D call: TRBD1 (6 bases). V gave up 3 bases and J gave up 4 bases, with 12 bases separating them. CDR1 and CDR2 (germline): LNHDA, SQIVND (reference sequence). CDR3 size: 14 residues. CDR3 region: CASSITAGVYGYTF. The DNA for the CDR3 is TGTGCCAGTAGTATTACAGCAGGGGTCTATGGCTACACCTTC.

This chain links TRBV7-9 with TRBJ1-1; possibly TRBD1 for D (6 bases). Trimming took off 1 base at V and 6 bases at J, with 15 bases between the two ends. Germline CDR1 is SEHNR and CDR2 is FQNEAQ (reference sequence). This CDR3 is 15 amino acids long. In DNA, the CDR3 is TGTGCCAGCAGCTTAGATTCCCTAGCAGGGGCTGAAGCTTTCTTT. Translated, it gives CASSLDSLAGAEAFF.

In DNA, the CDR3 is TGTGCCAGCAGCCGTGACAGGTACACTGAAGCTTTCTTT. As protein: CASSRDRYTEAFF. The chain recombines TRBV12-3 or TRBV12-4 with TRBJ1-1; possible D gene TRBD1, 6 bases. The V gene lost 6 bases and the J gene lost 3 bases, with 11 bases spanning the gap. This CDR3 spans 13 amino acids.

The rearrangement joins TRBV10-3 to TRBJ2-1; possibly TRBD2 for D (6 bases). The germline V gene encodes CDR1 ENHRY and CDR2 SYGVKD. Trimming cost V 5 bases and J 10 bases, with 9 bases left between them. The CDR3 extends over 11 amino acids. CDR3 in amino acids: CAISIGGEQFF. Written as DNA, the CDR3 is TGTGCCATCAGTATCGGGGGAGAGCAGTTCTTC.

The genes are TRBV7-9 and TRBJ2-5; 9 bases align to TRBD2. The length of the CDR3 is 16 residues. J lost 0 bases, V lost 2 bases, and 4 bases had no gene match. Germline V gives CDR1 SEHNR, CDR2 FQNEAQ (reference sequence). The CDR3 is CASSLKTSGHQETQYF. CDR3 bases: TGTGCCAGCAGCTTAAAAACTAGCGGGCACCAAGAGACCCAGTACTTC.

The chain joins TRBV2 to TRBJ2-2, with a tentative D call TRBD1 (5 bases). This CDR3 has 13 amino acids. Trimming removed 7 bases from V and 7 bases from J, with 13 bases in between. Germline V gives CDR1 SNHLY, CDR2 FYNNEI. CDR3 DNA sequence: TGTGCCAGCATACAGGATCTGAGCGGGGAGCTGTTTTTT. This encodes CASIQDLSGELFF.

The gene calls are TRBV28 and TRBJ1-1, with 8 bases fitting TRBD1. The CDR3 consists of 14 residues. From germline, CDR1 is MDHEN and CDR2 SYDVKM. In DNA, the CDR3 is TGTGTTACAGGGGGTTTGTTTTTGGGCACTGAAGCTTTCTTT. Amino acid sequence: CVTGGLFLGTEAFF.

The chain recombines TRBV28 with TRBJ2-1, with 8 bases matching TRBD1. Germline loops: CDR1 MDHEN, CDR2 SYDVKM. The CDR3 has 16 amino acids. V shed 2 bases, J shed 7 bases, and the junction held 10 bases outside the gene matches. The CDR3 spells CASSLGDRGWGNEQFF. In DNA form, the CDR3 reads TGTGCCAGCAGTTTAGGCGACAGGGGTTGGGGTAATGAGCAGTTCTTC.

This clone was detected once. The V and J genes are TRBV6-1 and TRBJ1-2; 8 positions agree with TRBD1. The germline gives CDR1 MNHNS, CDR2 SASEGT. This CDR3 is built from 13 residues. The V segment lost 2 bases and the J segment 7 bases; nucleotides outside the gene matches: 3. Here the CDR3 DNA reads TGTGCCAGCAGTGAATGGACAGGGTTTGGCTACACCTTC. It is translated as CASSEWTGFGYTF.

The chain couples TRBV28 to TRBJ1-5; 11 positions agree with TRBD1. The V segment lost 5 bases and the J segment 4 bases; nucleotides outside the gene matches: 4. The CDR3 runs 15 residues. Per the germline V gene, CDR1 is MDHEN and CDR2 is SYDVKM. DNA of the CDR3: TGTGCCAGCAGTGGACAGGGGGCCGAAAATCAGCCCCAGCATTTT. It translates to CASSGQGAENQPQHF.

The chain is built from TRBV29-1 and TRBJ1-1; no clear D. V lost 6 bases and J 4 bases, leaving 15 bases between the germline ends. The CDR3 runs 13 residues. CDR1 and CDR2 from the germline V gene are SQVTM and ANQGSEA. The CDR3 protein is CSVLHSRSTEAFF. The CDR3, as DNA: TGCAGCGTCTTACACAGTAGGTCCACTGAAGCTTTCTTT.

The chain couples TRBV7-9 to TRBJ2-1, with D possibly matching TRBD2 (5 bases). Trimming left V 5 bases short and J 9 bases short, with 14 bases between. Germline CDR1 reads SEHNR; CDR2 reads FQNEAQ (reference sequence). This CDR3 comprises 13 residues. The CDR3 DNA sequence: TGTGCCAGCAGCGATTTCCGTGAGGGTGAGCAGTTCTTC. This sequence encodes CASSDFREGEQFF.

This clone was seen only once. The chain links TRBV4-1 to TRBJ2-3; 10 bases are shared with TRBD2. The CDR3 is 15 residues long. V lost 1 base, J lost 6 bases, and 4 bases stayed unmatched. CDR1 MGHRA and CDR2 YSYEKL come from the germline V gene. Written as DNA, the CDR3 is TGCGCCAGCAGCCAAGGAGCGGGGGGGCCGGATACGCAGTATTTT. Its translation is CASSQGAGGPDTQYF.

CDR3 DNA: TGTGCCAGCAGCCTACAGGGGACTAATGAAAAACTGTTTTTT. It codes for CASSLQGTNEKLFF. V is TRBV7-9 and J is TRBJ1-4; 7 positions agree with TRBD1. V was clipped by 5 bases and J by 2 bases; unmatched bases: 2. The CDR3 has 14 residues. CDR1 is SEHNR, CDR2 FQNEAQ, per germline (reference sequence). Using reference TRBV7-9 and TRBJ1-4 for the parts outside the CDR3, the full variable domain is DTGVSQNPRHKITKRGQNVTFRCDPISEHNRLYWYRQTLGQGPEFLTYFQNEAQLEKSRLLSDRFSAERPKGSFSTLEIQRTEQGDSAMYLCASSLQGTNEKLFFGSGTQLSVL.

V gene TRBV21-1 combines with J gene TRBJ1-2. TRBV21-1 is deemed a pseudogene. The CDR3 extends over 14 amino acids. The CDR3 spells CASSKVASYYGYTF. The CDR3 nucleotides read TGTGCCAGCAGCAAAGTAGCCAGCTACTATGGCTACACCTTC.

In its sample, this clone was seen once. The chain is built from TRBV28 and TRBJ1-2, with 8 bases matching TRBD1. Germline CDR1 reads MDHEN; CDR2 reads SYDVKM. The CDR3 runs to 15 residues. Unmatched junction bases numbered 6, after V lost 2 bases and J lost 4 bases. CDR3 loop: CASSLLGGQVYGYTF. CDR3 bases: TGTGCCAGCAGTTTACTGGGGGGACAGGTCTATGGCTACACCTTC.

The V call is TRBV3-1 (or the pseudogene TRBV3-2), the J call TRBJ1-5; no definite D call. This CDR3 has 13 residues. V was pared by 5 bases and J by 6 bases, with 11 bases between. Germline V lookup: CDR1 LGHDT, CDR2 YNNKEL (reference sequence). The DNA for the CDR3 is TGTGCCAGCAGCAACAGAGGAGGTCAGCCCCAGCATTTT. Translated, it gives CASSNRGGQPQHF.

This chain connects TRBV29-1 to TRBJ2-5; the D is unclear. The V end was cut by 0 bases, the J end by 2 bases, with 7 bases between. The CDR3 has 13 residues. Germline V lookup: CDR1 SQVTM, CDR2 ANQGSEA. The CDR3 sequence: CSVEEARQETQYF. For the CDR3, the DNA is TGCAGCGTTGAAGAGGCCCGTCAAGAGACCCAGTACTTC.

CDR3 nucleotide sequence: TGTGCCAGCTCACGGATTACGGGACTTTCTAACACTGAAGCTTTCTTT. Translating gives CASSRITGLSNTEAFF. The rearrangement uses TRBV18 and TRBJ1-1, with a tentative D call TRBD1 (5 bases). CDR1 KGHSH and CDR2 LQKENI come from the germline V gene. V gave up 4 bases and J gave up 2 bases, with 17 bases separating them. The CDR3 totals 16 residues.

The chain is built from TRBV5-6 and TRBJ2-2, with TRBD1 identical over 11 bases. The CDR3 totals 16 residues. Germline values: CDR1 SGHDT, CDR2 YYEEEE. Trimming removed 2 bases from V and 4 bases from J; junction bases left unmatched: 4. CDR3 in DNA: TGTGCCAGCAGCTTACGGGACAGGGGGACCACCGGGGAGCTGTTTTTT. This translates into CASSLRDRGTTGELFF.

This CDR3 reads CASSPATGNQPQHF. CDR3 DNA: TGTGCCAGCTCACCCGCGACAGGCAATCAGCCCCAGCATTTT. The chain has TRBV18 and TRBJ1-5, with D perhaps TRBD1 (5 bases). Germline assignment: CDR1 KGHSH and CDR2 LQKENI. CDR3 length: 14 amino acids. V lost 3 bases and J lost 2, with 8 bases in between.

Only one count was recorded for this clone. The gene calls are TRBV15 and TRBJ2-7; tentative D call: TRBD1 (7 bases). This CDR3 comprises 13 residues. Trimming left V 0 bases short and J 6 bases short, with 9 bases between. Looked up from germline, CDR1 is LNHNV and CDR2 is YYDKDF (reference sequence). The CDR3 region is CATSRDQGGEQYV. CDR3 sequence (DNA): TGTGCCACCAGCAGAGATCAGGGGGGCGAGCAGTACGTC.

The gene calls are TRBV30 and TRBJ1-1, with 9 bases fitting TRBD1. Looked up from germline, CDR1 is GTSNPN and CDR2 is SVGIG (reference sequence). This CDR3 is 15 amino acids long. The V and J ends lost 0 bases and 1 base, in that order; junction bases with no gene match: 3. Here the CDR3 DNA reads TGTGCCTGGAGTGTACCGGGACAGGGGAACACTGAAGCTTTCTTT. It yields the protein CAWSVPGQGNTEAFF.

The chain links TRBV28 to TRBJ1-6; tentative D call: TRBD1 (6 bases). Germline V gene lookup returns CDR1 MDHEN and CDR2 SYDVKM. This CDR3 has 14 residues. Trimming cost V 7 bases and J 7 bases, with 14 bases left between them. The CDR3 nucleotides are TGTGCCAGCAACAGGGCCATTCTGAATTCACCCCTCCACTTT. It is translated as CASNRAILNSPLHF.

The rearrangement uses TRBV24-1 and TRBJ2-5; 7 bases fit TRBD1. The V gene's germline CDR1 is KGHDR and CDR2 SFDVKD. Trimming removed 5 bases from V and 6 bases from J; junction bases left unmatched: 17. The CDR3 is 17 amino acids. CDR3 bases: TGTGCCACCAGTGGGCCCCCGACAGGGTCCAAGTTCCAGACCCAGTACTTC. This encodes CATSGPPTGSKFQTQYF.

V usage is TRBV24-1 and J usage is TRBJ2-3, with D unresolved. Trimming removed 2 bases from V and 5 bases from J, with 4 bases in between. The length of the CDR3 is 12 residues. CDR1 is KGHDR, CDR2 SFDVKD, per germline. For the CDR3, the DNA is TGTGCCACCAGTGATTACTTAGATACGCAGTATTTT. This gives the protein CATSDYLDTQYF.

As for this clone: The identical CDR3 is also encoded by other nucleotide sequences in the sample. This chain joins TRBV5-1 and TRBJ1-3, with unresolved D. V was pared by 2 bases and J by 0 bases, with 6 bases between. Looked up from germline, CDR1 is SGHRS and CDR2 is YFSETQ. The CDR3 consists of 14 residues. The CDR3 bases are TGCGCCAGCAGCTTCGGTAGCTCTGGAAACACCATATATTTT. This encodes CASSFGSSGNTIYF.

This chain connects TRBV10-3 to TRBJ2-3; the match to TRBD1 covers 9 bases. CDR1 is ENHRY and CDR2 is SYGVKD in the germline V gene. This CDR3 spans 15 amino acids. J gave up 5 bases and V 3 bases, and 6 bases lay outside the gene matches. The CDR3 here is CAISDSRTGVDTQYF. In DNA, the CDR3 is TGTGCCATCAGTGATTCTAGGACAGGGGTAGATACGCAGTATTTT.